This T cell receptor beta chain was profiled in a study of graft-versus-host responses after intestinal transplantation. Turning to the study itself: Multivisceral, liver-intestinal, or isolated intestinal grafts were transplanted into recipients. Anti-thymocyte globulin induction was given to all recipients, followed by tacrolimus and steroids for 2 to 4 years.

Assay: immunoSEQ multiplex PCR; the TCRdb copy retains only in-frame clones and omits some. The sample has 98,000 or so clones, about 90% seen once. Study results and limitations: Recipient marrow harbored GvH clones, some of which surfaced first in ileum or blood. Within the allografts of patients who had graft-donor T cell macrochimerism, graft-versus-host to host-versus-graft clonal ratios were high.

The CDR3 has 15 amino acids. The germline CDR1 and CDR2 sequences are SEHNR and FQNEAQ (reference sequence). The V and J ends lost 6 bases and 6 bases, in that order; junction bases with no gene match: 10. Regarding this clone: The antigen remains undetermined.

The rearrangement links TRBV7-9 to TRBJ2-2; TRBD1 aligns across 7 bases. The TCR sequence derives from a human donor who received an intestinal transplant. The sample consisted of unstimulated CD4+ T cells sorted from spleen or lymph node cells, taken before intestinal transplant. This chain's CDR3 is CASRRRQGRSGELFF. The CDR3 nucleotides read TGTGCCAGCAGGCGAAGACAGGGACGATCCGGGGAGCTGTTTTTT. Variable domain in full (rest from reference TRBV7-9 and TRBJ2-2): DTGVSQNPRHKITKRGQNVTFRCDPISEHNRLYWYRQTLGQGPEFLTYFQNEAQLEKSRLLSDRFSAERPKGSFSTLEIQRTEQGDSAMYLCASRRRQGRSGELFFGEGSRLTVL.